These 20 T cell receptor beta chains came from one sample sequenced in a study of CD4 T cells in relation to SARS-CoV-2 and coronaviruses. Their cognate antigens are unknown. The data were produced by immunoSEQ multiplex PCR, yet TCRdb's version contains in-frame clones alone and is incomplete. The data contain 20,000 to 25,000 clones, just under 80% of them seen just once; the ten biggest clones take up about 15%. Before the COVID-19 pandemic, during about 2011-2019, CD4+ T cells were taken from unexposed donors. Isolation of CD4+ T cells took place after less than twelve days in culture. Material: CD4+ T cells from PBMCs, cultured in vitro. These receptors all come from a human donor in good health.

The chain combines TRBV20-1 with TRBJ2-1, with D perhaps being TRBD1 or TRBD2 (6 bases each). This CDR3 contains 12 residues. The V and J ends lost 3 bases and 10 bases respectively, with 13 bases between them. Germline assignment: CDR1 DFQATT and CDR2 SNEGSKA (reference sequence). The CDR3 here is CSASRGQEEQFF. The CDR3 nucleotides read TGCAGTGCTAGTCGGGGGCAGGAAGAGCAGTTCTTC.

The V gene is TRBV5-1, the J gene TRBJ2-1, with TRBD2 identical over 9 bases. Trimming removed 0 bases from V and 8 bases from J; junction bases left unmatched: 3. CDR1 is SGHRS, CDR2 YFSETQ, per germline. This CDR3 has 14 amino acids. As DNA, the CDR3 is TGCGCCAGCAGCTTGGTAGCGGGAGAGCATGAGCAGTTCTTC. Translating gives CASSLVAGEHEQFF.

The V call is TRBV7-2, the J call TRBJ2-7; 7 nucleotides line up with TRBD1. The germline gives CDR1 SGHTA, CDR2 FQGNSA. J gave up 3 bases and V 4 bases, and 3 bases lay outside the gene matches. CDR3 length: 13 residues. In DNA, the CDR3 is TGTGCCAGCAGCTATGACAGGGTCTACGAGCAGTACTTC. This sequence encodes CASSYDRVYEQYF.

The chain employs TRBV3-1 (or the pseudogene TRBV3-2) and TRBJ1-3; D remains ambiguous. The ends were cut back, 1 base at V and 0 bases at J, with 10 bases in the middle. The germline gives CDR1 LGHDT, CDR2 YNNKEL (reference sequence). The length of the CDR3 is 16 residues. The CDR3 loop reads CASSQVIRDSGNTIYF. In DNA form, the CDR3 reads TGTGCCAGCAGCCAAGTTATAAGGGACTCTGGAAACACCATATATTTT.

This clone appeared once. This sequence joins TRBV19 and TRBJ1-5; D call uncertain. Trimming stripped 2 bases from V and 0 bases from J, with 14 bases between. CDR3 length equals 17 residues. Germline CDR1 reads LNHDA; CDR2 reads SQIVND (reference sequence). The CDR3 loop is CASSIFRGMSSNQPQHF. As DNA, the CDR3 is TGTGCCAGTAGTATATTTCGGGGAATGAGTAGCAATCAGCCCCAGCATTTT.

The J gene is TRBJ2-2, the V gene TRBV9; 9 bases agree with TRBD2. The germline CDR1 and CDR2 sequences are SGDLS and YYNGEE. The CDR3 has 15 amino acids. The V gene end was trimmed by 3 bases and the J gene end by 6 bases; junction bases not matched to a gene: 6. In nucleotides, the CDR3 is TGTGCCAGCAGCGCCGGGACTAGCACCTCCGGGGAGCTGTTTTTT. Translating gives CASSAGTSTSGELFF.

The V call is TRBV2, the J call TRBJ2-5; unclear D gene. Germline loops: CDR1 SNHLY, CDR2 FYNNEI. Deletions cut 4 bases from V and 5 bases from J, with 5 bases between. This CDR3 has 11 residues. DNA of the CDR3: TGTGCCAGCAGTGTGCAGGAGACCCAGTACTTC. This encodes CASSVQETQYF.

The chain has TRBV15 and TRBJ2-7; 7 nucleotides agree with TRBD1. After removal of 3 bases from V and 2 bases from J, the junction contained 7 bases not matched to a gene. CDR1 is LNHNV and CDR2 is YYDKDF in the germline V gene (reference sequence). The CDR3 is 15 amino acids. The CDR3 coding sequence is TGTGCCACCAGCAGGGGCGAACAGGGGACCTACGAGCAGTACTTC. It is translated as CATSRGEQGTYEQYF.

This sequence joins TRBV5-1 and TRBJ2-7, with 8 bases fitting TRBD1. Germline CDR1 is SGHRS and CDR2 is YFSETQ. The V gene end was trimmed by 4 bases and the J gene end by 4 bases; junction bases not matched to a gene: 7. CDR3 size: 14 residues. The CDR3 reads CASSQDRGAYEQYF. DNA for the CDR3: TGCGCCAGCAGCCAAGACAGGGGAGCGTACGAGCAGTACTTC.

This clone has only one observation. The J gene is TRBJ2-4, the V gene TRBV19; D not certain. The CDR3 runs 15 residues. Germline V gene lookup returns CDR1 LNHDA and CDR2 SQIVND (reference sequence). V lost 8 bases and J 0 bases, leaving 14 bases between the germline ends. The CDR3 is CASYLVGPAKNIQYF. CDR3 bases: TGTGCCAGTTATCTTGTCGGACCAGCCAAAAACATTCAGTACTTC.

This chain connects TRBV7-6 to TRBJ2-3, with 9 bases fitting TRBD1. With 5 bases clipped from V and 8 bases from J, the junction kept 11 bases outside the gene matches. The CDR3 length is 15 residues. The germline gives CDR1 SGHVS, CDR2 FNYEAQ. For the CDR3, the DNA is TGTGCCAGCAGCCCAGAAGGGACAGGGAAGGGTACGCAGTATTTT. It encodes CASSPEGTGKGTQYF.

The rearrangement uses TRBV6-1 and TRBJ1-1, with D possibly being TRBD1 (6 bases). CDR1 is MNHNS and CDR2 is SASEGT in the germline V gene. Trimming left V 0 bases short and J 8 bases short, with 25 bases between. The CDR3 totals 18 residues. The CDR3, as DNA: TGTGCCAGCAGTGAAGCGGATGGTAGGGCAGGGGCCGAATTGGAAGCTTTCTTT. This translates into CASSEADGRAGAELEAFF.

Here the CDR3 reads CASSLGTDQYF. The CDR3, as DNA: TGTGCCAGCAGCCTCGGGACAGATCAGTACTTC. The chain carries TRBV3-1 (or the pseudogene TRBV3-2) and TRBJ2-7, with 7 nucleotides matching TRBD1. The CDR3 loop spans 11 amino acids. The trim removed 4 bases at V and 10 bases at J, leaving 4 bases unmatched. Germline CDR1 reads LGHDT; CDR2 reads YNNKEL (reference sequence).

The chain links TRBV6-7 to TRBJ1-1; perhaps TRBD1 as D (5 bases). TRBV6-7 is filed as an ORF, its function uncertain. The CDR3 has 15 residues. The V gene lost 9 bases and the J gene lost 0 bases, with 17 bases spanning the gap. The CDR3 protein is CARANTGGMNTEAFF. The CDR3 DNA reads TGTGCCAGAGCAAATACCGGGGGGATGAACACTGAAGCTTTCTTT.

Only one count was recorded for this clone. The rearrangement links TRBV9 to TRBJ2-2; D gene unclear. The CDR3 is made up of 15 amino acids. The V gene lost 4 bases and the J gene lost 3 bases, with 13 bases spanning the gap. Germline CDR1 SGDLS, CDR2 YYNGEE. CDR3 sequence reads: CASSIDPRHTGELFF. The CDR3 DNA follows: TGTGCCAGCAGCATTGACCCGCGCCACACCGGGGAGCTGTTTTTT.

This clone was picked up a small number of times. This chain joins TRBV7-6 and TRBJ2-2; TRBD1 matches 7 bases. Losses at the gene ends were 5 bases for V and 4 bases for J; bases not matched to a gene: 7. Germline V gene lookup returns CDR1 SGHVS and CDR2 FNYEAQ. The CDR3 has 15 amino acids. CDR3 in amino acids: CASSGTGAGTGELFF. DNA for the CDR3: TGTGCCAGCAGCGGAACAGGGGCGGGCACCGGGGAGCTGTTTTTT.

This clone was counted between two and nine times. V gene TRBV2 combines with J gene TRBJ2-7, with 15 positions matching TRBD2. In germline, CDR1 is SNHLY, CDR2 FYNNEI. With 6 bases clipped from V and 4 bases from J, the junction kept 10 bases outside the gene matches. The CDR3 extends over 17 amino acids. In DNA, the CDR3 is TGTGCCAGCAGAGATAGCGGACTAGCGGGAGGGGTTTACGAGCAGTACTTC. As protein: CASRDSGLAGGVYEQYF. The full variable domain, in which reference TRBV2 and TRBJ2-7 provide the parts outside the CDR3, is EPEVTQTPSHQVTQMGQEVILRCVPISNHLYFYWYRQILGQKVEFLVSFYNNEISEKSEIFDDQFSVERPDGSNFTLKIRSTKLEDSAMYFCASRDSGLAGGVYEQYFGPGTRLTVT.

This sequence joins TRBV5-1 and TRBJ1-1, with unresolved D. This CDR3 comprises 13 residues. Germline V gene data show CDR1 as SGHRS and CDR2 as YFSETQ. Trimming cost V 2 bases and J 12 bases, with 17 bases left between them. The CDR3 loop is CASSFSGIQETFF. The CDR3 region has the DNA TGCGCCAGCAGCTTCTCGGGAATCCAGGAAACTTTCTTT.

This chain connects TRBV19 to TRBJ1-1, with no clear D. This CDR3 has 13 amino acids. Germline CDR1 is LNHDA and CDR2 is SQIVND (reference sequence). V was clipped by 1 base and J by 3 bases, with 6 bases between them. The CDR3 DNA follows: TGTGCCAGTAGTATAGTCCCCGACACTGAAGCTTTCTTT. Amino acids: CASSIVPDTEAFF.

The rearrangement joins TRBV10-2 to TRBJ2-2, with TRBD1 matching over 7 bases. V was pared by 8 bases and J by 4 bases, with 7 bases of the junction left unmatched. CDR3 size: 14 residues. CDR1 WSHSY and CDR2 SAAADI come from the germline V gene. CDR3 amino acids: CASGGQAGTGELFF. The CDR3 DNA reads as TGCGCCAGCGGAGGACAGGCTGGCACCGGGGAGCTGTTTTTT.